Sequencing of this TCR beta chain was carried out in a study of cytomegalovirus exposure and HLA in healthy donors. Study at large: An earlier analysis identified more than 90 million unique TCR beta sequences in some 170 million T cells.

This PCR relied on a set of 60 Vbeta primers and 13 Jbeta primers. Method: immunoSEQ multiplex PCR; TCRdb's copy keeps in-frame clones and lacks some. Here the sample spans about 130,000 clones, approximately 79% being singletons. Regarding this clone: Its specificity is unknown.

The V segment lost 8 bases and the J segment 7 bases; nucleotides outside the gene matches: 4. The CDR3 covers 14 residues. CDR1 and CDR2 from the germline V gene are LNHDA and SQIVND (reference sequence). General observations from the study: It has been reported that TCR beta sequences accurately predicted the HLA-A and HLA-B alleles of most subjects. TRBV6-2, TRBV6-3 and some other V segments were unresolvable in 87-base-pair reads. Later work found most CMV-associated TCR beta chains apparently HLA-restricted.

Sequencing used PBMCs. V gene TRBV19 combines with J gene TRBJ2-2, with TRBD2 identical over 13 bases. This receptor was identified in a man in his late teens or twenties in good health and CMV-seropositive. CDR3 residues: CASGTSGTVGELFF. As DNA, the CDR3 is TGTGCCAGTGGGACTAGCGGGACGGTCGGGGAGCTGTTTTTT.